This T cell receptor beta chain stems from a study of cytomegalovirus exposure and HLA in healthy donors. Profiled with immunoSEQ multiplex PCR; TCRdb holds only in-frame clones, not every one. The repertoire holds roughly 200,000 clones, with roughly 86% as singletons. Germline assignment: CDR1 GTSNPN and CDR2 SVGIG (reference sequence). V lost 8 bases and J lost 0, with 17 bases in between. The CDR3 totals 15 residues. The sequencing input was PBMCs. The chain links TRBV30 to TRBJ2-1; tentatively, D is TRBD2 (5 bases). The source of this sequence is a man aged 30 to 45 in good health and CMV-seropositive. The CDR3 here is CAGNPTGSSYNEQFF. Written as DNA, the CDR3 is TGTGCCGGGAACCCGACGGGGAGCTCCTACAATGAGCAGTTCTTC. The whole variable domain, remainder taken from reference TRBV30 and TRBJ2-1, is SQTIHQWPATLVQPVGSPLSLECTVEGTSNPNLYWYRQAAGRGLQLLFYSVGIGQISSEVPQNLSASRPQDRQFILSSKKLLLSDSGFYLCAGNPTGSSYNEQFFGPGTRLTVL.